This T cell receptor beta chain was sequenced during a study of blood T cells in healthy people across ages. The use of a sample-barcoded 5' primer and a J-beta primer mix characterized a second PCR of roughly 6 to 11 cycles. TCRdb independently ran MiXCR on the 5' RACE reads; one entry per CDR3 protein. Found here are 2 million or so distinct CDR3 sequences, 40% to 55% of them singletons; the top ten hold about 2.1%. Caucasian individuals from Russia who were healthy and aged roughly 6 to 95 acted as donors. As to this clonotype: Its matching antigen is unknown.

The germline gives CDR1 SQVTM, CDR2 ANQGSEA. This CDR3 is built from 15 residues. V was clipped by 1 base and J by 6 bases, with 16 bases between them. Study outcomes and limitations: Long-lived and aged donors differed, with more naive CD4+ cells and higher diversity in the long-lived.

The sequenced sample was blood. The clonotype originates from a woman aged 40 to 50 in good health. The chain carries TRBV29-1 and TRBJ2-1; tentative D call: TRBD2 (7 bases). CDR3 sequence (DNA): TGCAGCGTTGAAGTCGGGGGGCTCGGGGGCAATGAGCAGTTCTTC. Encoded protein: CSVEVGGLGGNEQFF.